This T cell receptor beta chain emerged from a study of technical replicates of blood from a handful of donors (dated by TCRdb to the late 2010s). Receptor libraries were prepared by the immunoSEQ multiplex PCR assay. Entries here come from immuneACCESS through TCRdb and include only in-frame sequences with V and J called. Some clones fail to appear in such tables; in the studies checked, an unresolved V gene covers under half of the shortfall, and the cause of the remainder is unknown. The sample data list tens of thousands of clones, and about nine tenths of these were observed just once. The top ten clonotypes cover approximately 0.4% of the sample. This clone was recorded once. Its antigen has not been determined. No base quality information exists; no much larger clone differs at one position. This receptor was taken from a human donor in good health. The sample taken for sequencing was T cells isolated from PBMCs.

The sequenced DNA is TGTGCCAGTAAATACAGGTCAGACACTGAAGCTTTCTTT. Its amino acids are CASKYRSDTEAFF. Rearrangement joined TRBV19 to TRBJ1-1, and the D gene may be TRBD1, 5 bases matching. The trim is 7 bases for V and 3 bases for J, with a gap of 12 bases between the germline ends. As encoded in the germline V gene (reference sequence), CDR1 is LNHDA while CDR2 is SQIVND. The CDR3 sequence holds 13 residues, the cysteine and phenylalanine included. Just CDR3 DNA is preserved here, 39 bases in frame from base 1.